The 31 T cell receptor beta chains below all came from one sample that was sequenced in a study of blood T cell repertoires in COVID-19. Here immunoSEQ multiplex PCR was the method, and the copy in TCRdb shows in-frame clones only, minus some. This sample has approximately 180,000 clones, with approximately 83% found just once. The sequenced material came from peripheral blood. The receptors shown here come from a man between 60 and 70 years old with acute or convalescent COVID-19.

This chain links TRBV27 with TRBJ1-5, with 9 positions matching TRBD1. The J segment lost 1 base and the V segment lost 6 bases, leaving 13 bases of the junction unmatched. Germline V gene lookup returns CDR1 MNHEY and CDR2 SMNVEV (reference sequence). The CDR3 consists of 18 residues. The CDR3 sequence is CASSTSGTGFGSNQPQHF. CDR3 nucleotides: TGTGCCAGCAGCACATCCGGGACAGGGTTCGGGAGCAATCAGCCCCAGCATTTT.

This clone turned up a few times. The chain recombines TRBV30 with TRBJ1-2, with D possibly being TRBD1 (6 bases). V shed 2 bases and J shed 0 bases, with 10 bases lying between them. Looked up from germline, CDR1 is GTSNPN and CDR2 is SVGIG (reference sequence). The CDR3 runs 14 residues. The CDR3: CAWSRGGSNYGYTF. The CDR3 coding sequence is TGTGCCTGGAGTCGGGGGGGCTCTAACTATGGCTACACCTTC.

In its sample, this clone was seen once. The V and J genes are TRBV6-2 or TRBV6-3 and TRBJ2-7, with 10 positions matching TRBD2. The trim removed 7 bases at V and 3 bases at J, leaving 6 bases unmatched. Germline V CDR1 and CDR2: MNHEY, SVGEGT. This CDR3 is built from 14 residues. CDR3 amino acids: CASTPRTSGYEQYF. The DNA of the CDR3 is TGTGCCAGCACCCCAAGGACTAGCGGCTACGAGCAGTACTTC.

About this clone: The same CDR3 arises from other DNA sequences in this sample as well. The chain has TRBV7-2 and TRBJ2-1, with unresolved D. V lost 1 base to trimming and J lost 0 bases, with 4 bases between them. This CDR3 region has 14 residues. Germline V gene data show CDR1 as SGHTA and CDR2 as FQGNSA. The CDR3 sequence is CASSLGSSYNEQFF. CDR3 sequence (DNA): TGTGCCAGCAGCTTAGGGAGCTCCTACAATGAGCAGTTCTTC.

The CDR3 DNA reads as TGTGCCAGCAGCCAAGGGACTAGCGGGATTGAGACCCAGTACTTC. Translation: CASSQGTSGIETQYF. This chain uses TRBV4-2 with TRBJ2-5, with 12 bases matching TRBD2. This CDR3 spans 15 amino acids. J gave up 5 bases and V 1 base, and 2 bases lay outside the gene matches. Germline CDR1 and CDR2: LGHNA and YNFKEQ.

This chain joins TRBV28 and TRBJ1-1; D gene uncertain. The CDR3 contains 14 residues. The V end lost 2 bases, the J end lost 1 base, and 8 bases lay between the germline ends. CDR1 and CDR2 (germline): MDHEN, SYDVKM. CDR3 DNA sequence: TGTGCCAGCAGTTTAGTCGGGGAGAACACTGAAGCTTTCTTT. Its translation is CASSLVGENTEAFF.

The CDR3, as DNA: TGTGCCAGCAGCTCATCGACTAGCGGGACCCTCCAAGAGACCCAGTACTTC. It encodes CASSSSTSGTLQETQYF. The chain uses TRBV7-8 and TRBJ2-5; 11 positions match TRBD2. J was trimmed by 1 base and V by 4 bases; bases with no gene match: 8. This CDR3 region has 17 residues. Germline CDR1 SGHVS, CDR2 FQNEAQ.

V gene TRBV6-5 combines with J gene TRBJ2-3; possibly TRBD1 for D (5 bases). Trimming stripped 0 bases from V and 0 bases from J, with 10 bases between. Per the germline V gene, CDR1 is MNHEY and CDR2 is SVGAGI. The CDR3 has 16 amino acids. In DNA, the CDR3 is TGTGCCAGCAGTTACTCGGACATAAGTAGCACAGATACGCAGTATTTT. Its protein is CASSYSDISSTDTQYF.

CDR3: CASSQGQEQFF. CDR3 coding DNA: TGTGCCAGCAGCCAAGGTCAGGAGCAGTTCTTC. The rearrangement uses TRBV3-1 (or the pseudogene TRBV3-2) and TRBJ2-1, with D unclear. Trimming pared 1 base from V and 10 bases from J, leaving 5 bases between. Germline V CDR1 and CDR2: LGHDT, YNNKEL (reference sequence). The CDR3 spans 11 residues.

The chain employs TRBV5-6 and TRBJ2-7; D is possibly TRBD2 (5 bases). The CDR3 runs to 14 residues. The ends were cut back, 3 bases at V and 1 base at J, with 11 bases in the middle. CDR1 is SGHDT and CDR2 is YYEEEE in the germline V gene. The DNA of the CDR3 is TGTGCCAGCAGCTCCTGGACTGCATCCTACGAGCAGTACTTC. Protein product: CASSSWTASYEQYF.

The chain has TRBV5-1 and TRBJ2-1; 9 nucleotides agree with TRBD1. The CDR3 has 15 residues. Losses at the gene ends were 4 bases for V and 6 bases for J; bases not matched to a gene: 8. The V gene's germline CDR1 is SGHRS and CDR2 YFSETQ. The CDR3 DNA reads as TGCGCCAGCAGCGCTTCCGGGACAGGGTTCAATGAGCAGTTCTTC. It specifies CASSASGTGFNEQFF.

This chain links TRBV3-1 (or the pseudogene TRBV3-2) with TRBJ2-7; 7 bases agree with TRBD1. The CDR3 sequence is 14 residues long. The germline gives CDR1 LGHDT, CDR2 YNNKEL (reference sequence). Trimming at V came to 4 bases and at J to 2 bases, leaving 5 bases not matched to a gene. The CDR3 coding sequence is TGTGCCAGCAGCCCCTGGGACAGAACCTACGAGCAGTACTTC. This sequence encodes CASSPWDRTYEQYF.

The chain has TRBV5-4 and TRBJ1-6; 9 nucleotides match TRBD1. CDR3 length: 16 residues. V lost 3 bases, J lost 4 bases, and 5 bases stayed unmatched. Per the germline V gene, CDR1 is SGHNT and CDR2 is YYREEE (reference sequence). The CDR3 loop is CASSWGQGSYNSPLHF. CDR3 sequence (DNA): TGTGCCAGCAGCTGGGGACAGGGCTCGTATAATTCACCCCTCCACTTT.

V and J are TRBV4-3 and TRBJ2-1; D is ambiguous. The CDR3 totals 13 residues. V was pared by 3 bases and J by 7 bases, with 10 bases between. The germline V gene encodes CDR1 LGHNA and CDR2 YSLEER. CDR3 sequence (DNA): TGCGCCAGCAGCCAGGAACCGAGGAATGAGCAGTTCTTC. Translating it yields CASSQEPRNEQFF.

V gene TRBV3-1 (or the pseudogene TRBV3-2) combines with J gene TRBJ2-7, with TRBD2 matching over 8 bases. The V and J ends lost 5 bases and 3 bases, in that order; junction bases with no gene match: 3. CDR1 and CDR2 from the germline V gene are LGHDT and YNNKEL (reference sequence). The length of the CDR3 is 13 residues. The CDR3 spells CASSKSGSYEQYF. The CDR3 DNA is TGTGCCAGCAGCAAAAGCGGGAGCTACGAGCAGTACTTC.

V usage is TRBV5-4 and J usage is TRBJ2-3; the D gene is possibly TRBD2 (6 bases). V was trimmed by 1 base and J by 5 bases, leaving 17 bases between them. Per the germline V gene, CDR1 is SGHNT and CDR2 is YYREEE (reference sequence). The CDR3 has 16 amino acids. The CDR3 sequence: CASSLRGGGLIDTQYF. Written as DNA, the CDR3 is TGTGCCAGCAGCTTGAGGGGAGGCGGACTAATAGATACGCAGTATTTT.

This clone has just a few counts. The rearrangement joins TRBV6-5 to TRBJ1-2; TRBD1 matches at 7 bases. The CDR3 loop spans 13 amino acids. Germline assignment: CDR1 MNHEY and CDR2 SVGAGI. The J segment lost 4 bases and the V segment lost 8 bases, leaving 7 bases of the junction unmatched. CDR3 amino acids: CASSKGTVYGYTF. The CDR3 DNA is TGTGCCAGCTCTAAGGGGACAGTCTATGGCTACACCTTC.

This sequence joins TRBV5-4 and TRBJ2-7; D perhaps matches TRBD1 (7 bases). Germline V gene data show CDR1 as SGHNT and CDR2 as YYREEE (reference sequence). This CDR3 comprises 16 residues. V dropped 3 bases and J dropped 5 bases, with 21 bases sitting between them. CDR3 residues: CASSWKGKGRGDEQYF. CDR3 bases: TGTGCCAGCAGCTGGAAGGGAAAGGGCAGGGGGGACGAGCAGTACTTC.

The genes are TRBV12-3 or TRBV12-4 and TRBJ2-7; TRBD1 aligns across 10 bases. The junction had 5 bases not matched to a gene; V was cut back by 6 bases and J by 6 bases. This CDR3 is 13 amino acids long. CDR3 sequence reads: CASSRDRGSEQYF. Written as DNA, the CDR3 is TGTGCCAGCAGCCGGGACAGGGGCTCCGAGCAGTACTTC.

Worth noting for this clone: The same CDR3 also results from other DNA sequences found in this sample. V and J are TRBV6-5 and TRBJ2-1; 11 nucleotides line up with TRBD2. Germline assignment: CDR1 MNHEY and CDR2 SVGAGI. The ends lost 2 bases at V and 4 bases at J; junction bases unmatched: 4. This CDR3 is built from 16 residues. The CDR3, as DNA: TGTGCCAGCAGTTACGGGGGGACTAGCGGTTACAATGAGCAGTTCTTC. Its translation: CASSYGGTSGYNEQFF.

The chain uses TRBV9 and TRBJ2-1; D perhaps matches TRBD2 (6 bases). V lost 1 base and J 4 bases, leaving 12 bases between the germline ends. Germline V CDR1 and CDR2: SGDLS, YYNGEE. The length of the CDR3 is 15 residues. The CDR3 DNA sequence: TGTGCCAGCAGCGTATTAGCGGTGCCTTACAATGAGCAGTTCTTC. Translating it yields CASSVLAVPYNEQFF.

The rearrangement links TRBV2 to TRBJ2-7; the D gene is possibly TRBD2 (6 bases). The germline V and J ends were trimmed by 6 bases and 1 base, with 16 bases remaining between them. From germline, CDR1 is SNHLY and CDR2 FYNNEI. This CDR3 spans 15 amino acids. The CDR3 DNA follows: TGTGCCAGCAGCCCCGGTGGGGACTTATCCTACGAGCAGTACTTC. Residues: CASSPGGDLSYEQYF.

The rearrangement links TRBV3-1 (or the pseudogene TRBV3-2) to TRBJ2-3; 13 bases line up with TRBD2. This CDR3 has 17 residues. Germline CDR1 LGHDT, CDR2 YNNKEL (reference sequence). Trimming took 4 bases from V and 4 from J; bases not matched to a gene: 8. The DNA for the CDR3 is TGTGCCAGCAGCCCGGGGACTAGCGGGACAAGGGCAGATACGCAGTATTTT. It is translated as CASSPGTSGTRADTQYF.

This sequence joins TRBV29-1 and TRBJ1-1; maybe TRBD1 (5 bases). The CDR3 loop spans 15 amino acids. Per germline, CDR1 SQVTM and CDR2 ANQGSEA. Between the trimmed V and J ends, which lost 6 bases and 3 bases, there was a span of 20 bases. CDR3 residues: CSVAGLSRPDTEAFF. As DNA, the CDR3 is TGCAGCGTGGCAGGGCTCTCCCGCCCCGACACTGAAGCTTTCTTT. The full variable domain, its missing parts supplied by reference TRBV29-1 and TRBJ1-1, is SAVISQKPSRDICQRGTSLTIQCQVDSQVTMMFWYRQQPGQSLTLIATANQGSEATYESGFVIDKFPISRPNLTFSTLTVSNMSPEDSSIYLCSVAGLSRPDTEAFFGQGTRLTVV.

The chain joins TRBV6-2 or TRBV6-3 to TRBJ2-7; the D gene is possibly TRBD1 (6 bases). The V end was cut by 6 bases, the J end by 6 bases, with 24 bases between. Germline loops: CDR1 MNHEY, CDR2 SVGEGT. This CDR3 region has 16 residues. In DNA form, the CDR3 reads TGTGCCAGCAGCCGGGCAGGGGTCCCCTCCACTGGCGAGCAGTACTTC. This translates into CASSRAGVPSTGEQYF.

The chain carries TRBV18 and TRBJ1-1; D is unresolved. CDR3 length: 13 residues. Trimming took off 3 bases at V and 5 bases at J, with 10 bases between the two ends. Germline V lookup: CDR1 KGHSH, CDR2 LQKENI. CDR3 DNA sequence: TGTGCCAGCTCACCCCAAAGGGAGACTGAAGCTTTCTTT. The encoded protein is CASSPQRETEAFF.

The count of this clone is one. This chain joins TRBV27 and TRBJ1-6; 10 positions agree with TRBD1. The CDR3 has 19 residues. CDR1 MNHEY and CDR2 SMNVEV come from the germline V gene (reference sequence). V lost 6 bases and J lost 0; bases outside the gene matches: 11. The CDR3 DNA is TGTGCCAGCAGCCGGGATTCGGGACAGGGGAGCTCCTATAATTCACCCCTCCACTTT. Its translation is CASSRDSGQGSSYNSPLHF.

This clone was seen a few times. The rearrangement uses TRBV28 and TRBJ1-2; 8 nucleotides line up with TRBD1. The CDR3 has 14 amino acids. Germline V gene lookup returns CDR1 MDHEN and CDR2 SYDVKM. After removal of 5 bases from V and 5 bases from J, the junction contained 7 bases not matched to a gene. In DNA form, the CDR3 reads TGTGCCAGCAGTCAGGACAGGGTTCCATATGGCTACACCTTC. Translating gives CASSQDRVPYGYTF.

The chain has TRBV28 and TRBJ2-7, with D perhaps matching TRBD1 (5 bases). The V gene lost 5 bases and the J gene lost 2 bases, with 16 bases spanning the gap. There are 15 residues in the CDR3. Germline CDR1 and CDR2: MDHEN and SYDVKM. The CDR3 sequence is CASSPPGHTAYEQYF. In nucleotides, the CDR3 is TGTGCCAGCAGTCCCCCCGGACACACAGCCTACGAGCAGTACTTC. The whole variable domain, remainder taken from reference TRBV28 and TRBJ2-7, is DVKVTQSSRYLVKRTGEKVFLECVQDMDHENMFWYRQDPGLGLRLIYFSYDVKMKEKGDIPEGYSVSREKKERFSLILESASTNQTSMYLCASSPPGHTAYEQYFGPGTRLTVT.

This sequence joins TRBV25-1 and TRBJ2-7; D is perhaps TRBD2 (5 bases). Between the trimmed V and J ends, which lost 4 bases and 5 bases, there was a span of 21 bases. Looked up from germline, CDR1 is MGHDK and CDR2 is SYGVNS. This CDR3 spans 16 amino acids. The CDR3 DNA reads as TGTGCCAGCAGTGCTGGAGTCGAACTAGGGTTCGACGAGCAGTACTTC. Its translation is CASSAGVELGFDEQYF.

This sequence joins TRBV28 and TRBJ2-6; D not certain. V was pared by 5 bases and J by 0 bases, with 11 bases between. CDR3 size: 16 residues. CDR1 MDHEN and CDR2 SYDVKM come from the germline V gene. The CDR3 DNA sequence: TGTGCCAGCAGTAGACATCTTAGCTCTGGGGCCAACGTCCTGACTTTC. It specifies CASSRHLSSGANVLTF.